What follows describes a single T cell receptor beta chain. Germline V lookup: CDR1 SNHLY, CDR2 FYNNEI. V was cut by 8 bases and J by 7 bases, with 8 bases left in between. This CDR3 region has 10 residues. The data are from a study of radiotherapy plus CTLA-4 blockade in lung cancer. Assay: immunoSEQ multiplex PCR; the TCRdb copy retains only in-frame clones and omits some. The table has 65,000 to 90,000 clones, 85% to 90% seen once. This chain links TRBV2 with TRBJ1-2, with no clear D. The source material was peripheral blood, sampled from a patient treated with radiotherapy plus ipilimumab. The sequence derives from a human donor with non-small cell lung cancer who had stable disease on radiotherapy plus ipilimumab. The CDR3 sequence is CASSRPGYTF. Written as DNA, the CDR3 is TGTGCCAGCTCCCGCCCTGGCTACACCTTC.